The entry below gives a single T cell receptor (beta chain) sequence along with its context. Its antigen is not known. Healthy bone marrow donors made up the cohort. This CDR3 contains 14 residues. Germline trimming cut 7 bases from V and 7 bases from J; bases unmatched to any gene: 5. Germline loops: CDR1 MNHNS, CDR2 SASEGT. Researchers ran the PCR with 60 Vbeta and 13 Jbeta primers. Sequencing was performed with immunoSEQ multiplex PCR; in TCRdb, only in-frame clones are kept and a portion is missing. This table holds almost 40,000 clones. The data stem from a study of cytomegalovirus exposure and HLA in healthy donors. Study-level findings and limits: When presence/absence was analysed, sequencing depth was taken to be roughly uniform across donors. Segments of the TCR beta V type were, in most cases, productive about 87% or about 30% of the time in an earlier analysis.

This clonotype was sampled from a woman in her twenties or thirties in good health and CMV-seropositive. The chain uses TRBV6-1 and TRBJ2-2, with 11 bases matching TRBD1. The source material was PBMCs. The CDR3 DNA sequence: TGTGCCAGCATCGGGACAGGGGGGGGCGGGGAGCTGTTTTTT. It specifies CASIGTGGGGELFF.